This is a list of T cell receptor beta chains from one sample in a study of shared clonotypes between healthy human individuals. Repertoires were generated with immunoSEQ multiplex PCR, while TCRdb's copy carries only in-frame clones and drops some. The sample holds over 1.5 million clones, approximately 98% seen once. Sequenced input: naive CD4+ T cells sorted from blood. These receptors were obtained from a man younger than 40 in good health. Both conserved end residues are part of each CDR3. A D gene is named only where the DNA matches it firmly. Size is stated for part of the rows, as once, few or many counts, or as a class when the clone is expanded.

CDR3aa: CASSESWGGRASGELFF
CDR3nt: TGTGCCAGCAGTGAAAGTTGGGGCGGGAGGGCCTCCGGGGAGCTGTTTTTT
d_gene: TRBD2
abundance: once
j_gene: TRBJ2-2
v_gene: TRBV6-1

CDR3aa: CASTLGPPGGYTF
CDR3nt: TGTGCCAGCACTTTAGGGCCCCCGGGGGGCTACACCTTC
d_gene: -
abundance: once
j_gene: TRBJ1-2
v_gene: TRBV28

CDR3aa: CASSRGRYSNQPQHF
CDR3nt: TGTGCCAGCAGCCGGGGTCGTTATAGCAATCAGCCCCAGCATTTT
d_gene: -
abundance: -
j_gene: TRBJ1-5
v_gene: TRBV28

CDR3aa: CASSALREGLHDNEQFF
CDR3nt: TGTGCCAGCAGCGCCCTTCGAGAGGGACTCCACGACAATGAGCAGTTCTTC
d_gene: -
abundance: -
j_gene: TRBJ2-1
v_gene: TRBV9

CDR3aa: CSVRKGGQSYEQYF
CDR3nt: TGCAGCGTTAGAAAGGGGGGACAAAGCTACGAGCAGTACTTC
d_gene: -
abundance: once
j_gene: TRBJ2-7
v_gene: TRBV29-1

CDR3aa: CASSLNSGSYNEQFF
CDR3nt: TGCGCCAGCAGCTTGAATAGCGGGAGCTACAATGAGCAGTTCTTC
d_gene: TRBD2
abundance: -
j_gene: TRBJ2-1
v_gene: TRBV5-1

CDR3aa: CASSLNLYEQYF
CDR3nt: TGTGCCAGCAGCTTAAATCTCTACGAGCAGTACTTC
d_gene: -
abundance: -
j_gene: TRBJ2-7
v_gene: TRBV11-2

CDR3aa: CASRIAGSDTQYF
CDR3nt: TGTGCCAGCAGGATAGCGGGATCAGATACGCAGTATTTT
d_gene: TRBD2
abundance: -
j_gene: TRBJ2-3
v_gene: TRBV27

CDR3aa: CASSPRQVGADTQYF
CDR3nt: TGTGCCAGCTCACCACGGCAGGTTGGAGCAGATACGCAGTATTTT
d_gene: -
abundance: once
j_gene: TRBJ2-3
v_gene: TRBV18

CDR3aa: CASSNWQLNTEAFF
CDR3nt: TGTGCCAGCAGCAATTGGCAGTTGAACACTGAAGCTTTCTTT
d_gene: -
abundance: -
j_gene: TRBJ1-1
v_gene: TRBV2

CDR3aa: CSVEGTSGRVDTQYF
CDR3nt: TGCAGCGTTGAGGGGACTAGCGGGAGAGTCGATACGCAGTATTTT
d_gene: TRBD2
abundance: -
j_gene: TRBJ2-3
v_gene: TRBV29-1

CDR3aa: CASSELAQNYGYTF
CDR3nt: TGTGCCAGCAGTGAATTGGCACAAAACTATGGCTACACCTTC
d_gene: -
abundance: -
j_gene: TRBJ1-2
v_gene: TRBV2

CDR3aa: CASSLSGRGYNEQFF
CDR3nt: TGTGCCAGCAGCCTCAGCGGGAGGGGGTACAATGAGCAGTTCTTC
d_gene: TRBD2
abundance: -
j_gene: TRBJ2-1
v_gene: TRBV7-2

CDR3aa: CASSDGVKPQHF
CDR3nt: TGTGCCAGCAGCGATGGGGTGAAGCCCCAGCATTTT
d_gene: -
abundance: -
j_gene: TRBJ1-5
v_gene: TRBV25-1

CDR3aa: CASSPGQGPSEQYF
CDR3nt: TGTGCCAGCAGCCCGGGACAGGGTCCGTCCGAGCAGTACTTC
d_gene: TRBD1
abundance: -
j_gene: TRBJ2-7
v_gene: TRBV5-4

CDR3aa: CASSVGVGAGNTIYF
CDR3nt: TGTGCCAGCAGCGTGGGGGTCGGGGCTGGAAACACCATATATTTT
d_gene: -
abundance: -
j_gene: TRBJ1-3
v_gene: TRBV9

CDR3aa: CASSVSYEQYF
CDR3nt: TGTGCCAGCAGTGTCTCCTACGAGCAGTACTTC
d_gene: -
abundance: few
j_gene: TRBJ2-7
v_gene: TRBV28

CDR3aa: CASPGNTGELFF
CDR3nt: TGTGCCTCTCCCGGTAACACCGGGGAGCTGTTTTTT
d_gene: -
abundance: -
j_gene: TRBJ2-2
v_gene: TRBV6-1

CDR3aa: CASNKGPQETQYF
CDR3nt: TGTGCCAGCAACAAGGGACCTCAAGAGACCCAGTACTTC
d_gene: -
abundance: once
j_gene: TRBJ2-5
v_gene: TRBV5-4

CDR3aa: CASSMGQGDVEQYF
CDR3nt: TGTGCCAGCAGCATGGGGCAGGGGGATGTCGAGCAGTACTTC
d_gene: TRBD1
abundance: -
j_gene: TRBJ2-7
v_gene: TRBV5-5

CDR3aa: CASSQGDRVENEKLFF
CDR3nt: TGCGCCAGCAGCCAAGGAGACAGGGTGGAAAATGAAAAACTGTTTTTT
d_gene: TRBD1
abundance: -
j_gene: TRBJ1-4
v_gene: TRBV4-3

CDR3aa: CASSFTDSYNYEQYF
CDR3nt: TGTGCCAGCAGCTTCACGGACTCGTACAACTACGAGCAGTACTTC
d_gene: -
abundance: -
j_gene: TRBJ2-7
v_gene: TRBV5-4

CDR3aa: CASSEGLGDSNEKLFF
CDR3nt: TGTGCCAGCAGTGAAGGTCTTGGGGACAGTAATGAAAAACTGTTTTTT
d_gene: TRBD1
abundance: once
j_gene: TRBJ1-4
v_gene: TRBV6-1

CDR3aa: CASSLLGPYEQYF
CDR3nt: TGTGCCAGCAGTTTGTTGGGACCCTACGAGCAGTACTTC
d_gene: -
abundance: -
j_gene: TRBJ2-7
v_gene: TRBV28

CDR3aa: CATYSHPGFQAEAFF
CDR3nt: TGTGCCACCTACAGCCACCCTGGATTCCAGGCTGAAGCTTTCTTT
d_gene: -
abundance: -
j_gene: TRBJ1-1
v_gene: TRBV6-1

CDR3aa: CASSVALGSDYGYTF
CDR3nt: TGTGCCAGCAGCGTAGCTCTGGGATCCGACTATGGCTACACCTTC
d_gene: -
abundance: -
j_gene: TRBJ1-2
v_gene: TRBV9

CDR3aa: CSAANTGELFF
CDR3nt: TGTAGCGCAGCGAACACCGGGGAGCTGTTTTTT
d_gene: -
abundance: once
j_gene: TRBJ2-2
v_gene: TRBV11-2

CDR3aa: CASSLEPPSGRANEQFF
CDR3nt: TGTGCCAGCAGCTTAGAGCCACCTAGCGGGAGGGCAAATGAGCAGTTCTTC
d_gene: TRBD2
abundance: -
j_gene: TRBJ2-1
v_gene: TRBV11-3

CDR3aa: CASSIPPSSYNEQFF
CDR3nt: TGTGCCAGTAGTATCCCACCAAGCTCCTACAATGAGCAGTTCTTC
d_gene: -
abundance: -
j_gene: TRBJ2-1
v_gene: TRBV19

CDR3aa: CASSLDRWGDNEQFF
CDR3nt: TGTGCCAGCAGCTTGGACAGGTGGGGGGACAATGAGCAGTTCTTC
d_gene: -
abundance: -
j_gene: TRBJ2-1
v_gene: TRBV7-6

CDR3aa: CASSLGGYWETNEKLFF
CDR3nt: TGTGCCAGCAGTTTGGGGGGCTATTGGGAAACTAATGAAAAACTGTTTTTT
d_gene: -
abundance: -
j_gene: TRBJ1-4
v_gene: TRBV28

CDR3aa: CASSQGAGANTGELFF
CDR3nt: TGCGCCAGCAGTCAGGGGGCGGGAGCGAACACCGGGGAGCTGTTTTTT
d_gene: -
abundance: once
j_gene: TRBJ2-2
v_gene: TRBV5-1

CDR3aa: CAISVGSSTDTQYF
CDR3nt: TGTGCCATCAGTGTTGGCAGCAGCACAGATACGCAGTATTTT
d_gene: -
abundance: -
j_gene: TRBJ2-3
v_gene: TRBV10-3

CDR3aa: CSVAQGSTGNTIYF
CDR3nt: TGCAGCGTTGCTCAGGGTTCCACTGGAAACACCATATATTTT
d_gene: -
abundance: -
j_gene: TRBJ1-3
v_gene: TRBV29-1

CDR3aa: CASRTSFSGGRLVEQYF
CDR3nt: TGTGCCAGCAGGACTTCGTTTTCTGGCGGGAGATTGGTTGAGCAGTACTTC
d_gene: TRBD2
abundance: -
j_gene: TRBJ2-7
v_gene: TRBV28

CDR3aa: CASSGQGYTEAFF
CDR3nt: TGTGCCAGCTCGGGACAGGGGTACACTGAAGCTTTCTTT
d_gene: TRBD1
abundance: -
j_gene: TRBJ1-1
v_gene: TRBV6-1

CDR3aa: CASSLVGADQPQHF
CDR3nt: TGTGCCAGCAGTTTAGTCGGGGCGGATCAGCCCCAGCATTTT
d_gene: -
abundance: -
j_gene: TRBJ1-5
v_gene: TRBV28

CDR3aa: CASGQQGAHSTDTQYF
CDR3nt: TGCGCCAGCGGACAACAGGGGGCGCACAGCACAGATACGCAGTATTTT
d_gene: TRBD1
abundance: -
j_gene: TRBJ2-3
v_gene: TRBV5-1

CDR3aa: CASSYRDGSSYEQYF
CDR3nt: TGCGCCAGCAGCTACCGGGACGGTAGCTCCTACGAGCAGTACTTC
d_gene: -
abundance: -
j_gene: TRBJ2-7
v_gene: TRBV5-1

CDR3aa: CASSPSGELNEQFF
CDR3nt: TGCGCCAGCAGCCCCTCAGGGGAATTAAATGAGCAGTTCTTC
d_gene: -
abundance: -
j_gene: TRBJ2-1
v_gene: TRBV5-1

CDR3aa: CASSLNSYNEQFF
CDR3nt: TGTGCCAGCAGCTTAAACAGTTACAATGAGCAGTTCTTC
d_gene: -
abundance: -
j_gene: TRBJ2-1
v_gene: TRBV7-2

CDR3aa: CSAKKDGQGDTEAFF
CDR3nt: TGCAGCGCAAAAAAAGACGGGCAGGGTGACACTGAAGCTTTCTTT
d_gene: -
abundance: -
j_gene: TRBJ1-1
v_gene: TRBV29-1

CDR3aa: CASSPGTSGRRSYNEQFF
CDR3nt: TGTGCCAGCAGCCCCGGGACTAGCGGTAGACGCTCCTACAATGAGCAGTTCTTC
d_gene: TRBD2
abundance: -
j_gene: TRBJ2-1
v_gene: TRBV5-4

CDR3aa: CASSPLSQNTGELFF
CDR3nt: TGTGCCAGCTCACCACTAAGTCAAAACACCGGGGAGCTGTTTTTT
d_gene: -
abundance: -
j_gene: TRBJ2-2
v_gene: TRBV18

CDR3aa: CASRRRTSSGNEQFF
CDR3nt: TGTGCCAGCAGGAGAAGGACTAGCTCTGGCAATGAGCAGTTCTTC
d_gene: TRBD2
abundance: -
j_gene: TRBJ2-1
v_gene: TRBV2

CDR3aa: CASSPNASPGTDGTEAFF
CDR3nt: TGTGCCAGCTCACCAAATGCATCCCCCGGGACGGATGGAACTGAAGCTTTCTTT
d_gene: -
abundance: -
j_gene: TRBJ1-1
v_gene: TRBV18

CDR3aa: CASSLSGGNTIYF
CDR3nt: TGTGCCAGCAGTTTATCGGGGGGAAACACCATATATTTT
d_gene: -
abundance: -
j_gene: TRBJ1-3
v_gene: TRBV27

CDR3aa: CASSFTSGNTGELFF
CDR3nt: TGTGCCAGCAGCTTCACTAGCGGGAACACCGGGGAGCTGTTTTTT
d_gene: TRBD2
abundance: once
j_gene: TRBJ2-2
v_gene: TRBV7-2

CDR3aa: CATSRVLETQYF
CDR3nt: TGTGCCACCAGCAGAGTACTAGAGACCCAGTACTTC
d_gene: -
abundance: -
j_gene: TRBJ2-5
v_gene: TRBV15